The TCR beta chain described here comes from a study of blood T cell repertoires in COVID-19. Produced via immunoSEQ multiplex PCR; TCRdb's table is partial and in-frame only. The sample has about 250,000 clones, 65% to 85% seen once; the top ten hold about 4.2%. V gave up 7 bases and J gave up 8 bases, with 15 bases separating them. The CDR3 extends over 13 amino acids. From germline, CDR1 is MNHEY and CDR2 SVGAGI. This chain connects TRBV6-5 to TRBJ1-3; no reliable D call. Sequencing was done on a sample of peripheral blood. The TCR sequence derives from a man aged 45-65 years with active or convalescent COVID-19. This CDR3 is CASTPGREYTIYF. CDR3 sequence (DNA): TGTGCCAGCACCCCTGGGAGGGAATACACCATATATTTT.